A selection of T cell receptor beta chains follows, all from one sample in a study of cytomegalovirus exposure and HLA in healthy donors. Clones were sequenced by immunoSEQ multiplex PCR, and TCRdb holds only the in-frame ones, with some missing. The sample records some 190,000 clones, about 9% being singletons. The sequenced sample consisted of PBMCs. All receptors derive from a woman aged 25 to 45 in good health and CMV-seropositive. CDR3s leave out the opening cysteine and the closing phenylalanine or tryptophan.

CDR3aa	j_gene	v_gene
ASREGLFPLPYEQY	TRBJ2-7	TRBV5-1
AIGSGGSTEAF	TRBJ1-1	TRBV4-1
ATFFTRGFYEQY	TRBJ2-7	TRBV5-3
ASSGRDRAGANVLT	TRBJ2-6	TRBV5-4
ASSLEEGSTGELF	TRBJ2-2	TRBV13
ASTPRQGAPGANVLT	TRBJ2-6	TRBV5-4
ASSELGETQY	TRBJ2-5	TRBV9
ASSLGPGGQGLTYEQY	TRBJ2-7	TRBV5-5
ASSHRGNQPQH	TRBJ1-5	TRBV4-1
ASSYGGPGTNYGYT	TRBJ1-2	TRBV6-6
ASSIGGWASEQY	TRBJ2-7	TRBV19
SVGQGANTIY	TRBJ1-3	TRBV29-1
ASSLEFLASDYGYT	TRBJ1-2	TRBV5-5
ASTVSGANVLT	TRBJ2-6	TRBV19
ASSKVGGGRGYEQY	TRBJ2-7	TRBV5-6
ATSSGPGLAVYNEQF	TRBJ2-1	TRBV15
ASSPWLSRGPGDEKLF	TRBJ1-4	TRBV5-1
SAPAGTEAF	TRBJ1-1	TRBV20-1